This paragraph reports one TCR beta chain. The data derive from a study of blood T cell repertoires in COVID-19. CDR3 length equals 13 residues. V was shortened by 3 bases and J by 10 bases, with 14 bases between the two germline ends. The germline CDR1 and CDR2 sequences are MNHEY and SMNVEV (reference sequence). Repertoires were generated with immunoSEQ multiplex PCR, while TCRdb's copy carries only in-frame clones and drops some. In the table there are under 300,000 clones, about nine tenths of which are singletons. This receptor was identified in a woman in her 50s who had recovered from COVID-19. The rearrangement links TRBV27 to TRBJ2-3; TRBD2 is a possible D gene (6 bases). What was sequenced was PBMCs or T cells enriched from blood (not recorded which). The CDR3 bases are TGTGCCAGCAGTTTGGAGCGTGGGACTGCGCAGTATTTT. As protein: CASSLERGTAQYF.